Sequencing of this TCR beta chain was carried out in a study of cytomegalovirus exposure and HLA in healthy donors. Study-level background: The 120 or so validation repertoires were produced on the same platform as the 500 to 800 repertoires of the first cohort. This was reported in a later analysis.

Germline CDR1 SGHVS, CDR2 FNYEAQ. V gave up 2 bases and J gave up 7 bases; unmatched junction bases: 8. This CDR3 has 14 amino acids. Study results and limitations: Published work reported that the classifier diagnosed cytomegalovirus status with high specificity and sensitivity.

About this clone itself: Its specificity is unknown.

Clones were read by immunoSEQ multiplex PCR, and TCRdb kept only the in-frame ones, dropping some. The sample includes some 110,000 clones, around 87% of them seen just once. The TCR comes from a woman in her late teens or twenties in good health and CMV-seropositive. The chain links TRBV7-6 to TRBJ2-7; 7 bases map to TRBD2. Specimen: PBMCs. The CDR3 is CASSLTSGGGEQYF. In DNA, the CDR3 is TGTGCCAGCAGCTTAACGTCGGGGGGTGGGGAGCAGTACTTC.